The 15 T cell receptor beta chains presented below share a single source sample, sequenced in a study of T cells in Graves' hyperthyroidism and ophthalmopathy. RNA transcripts gave rise to amplified TCR beta CDR3 regions. The TCR CDR3 first-round RT-PCR relied on the HTBI primer set. TCRdb called the multiplex PCR reads again in MiXCR, with one record for every CDR3 protein. This sample has a few hundred thousand distinct CDR3 sequences, with approximately 15% found just once. What was sequenced was blood. Every receptor here comes from a woman aged 40 to 49 with Graves' ophthalmopathy.

Many counts were recorded for this clonotype. The chain is built from TRBV30 and TRBJ2-4; D perhaps matches TRBD2 (6 bases). V was cut by 3 bases and J by 6 bases, with 12 bases left in between. The CDR3 is 13 amino acids. Germline loops: CDR1 GTSNPN, CDR2 SVGIG (reference sequence). CDR3 protein: CAWRVEGTNIQYF. As DNA, the CDR3 is TGTGCCTGGAGGGTGGAGGGGACAAACATTCAGTACTTC.

The chain carries TRBV5-1 and TRBJ2-1; TRBD2 might be the D (5 bases). Trimming removed 6 bases from V and 7 bases from J, with 8 bases in between. CDR1 is SGHRS and CDR2 is YFSETQ in the germline V gene. CDR3 length: 11 amino acids. CDR3 DNA sequence: TGCGCCAGCACTAGCAAGAATGAGCAGTTCTTC. This gives the protein CASTSKNEQFF. Drawing the rest from reference TRBV5-1 and TRBJ2-1, the complete variable domain is KAGVTQTPRYLIKTRGQQVTLSCSPISGHRSVSWYQQTPGQGLQFLFEYFSETQRNKGNFPGRFSGRQFSNSRSEMNVSTLELGDSALYLCASTSKNEQFFGPGTRLTVL.

V is TRBV6-1 and J is TRBJ1-5; TRBD1 matches 8 bases. J was trimmed by 4 bases and V by 6 bases; bases with no gene match: 8. Germline assignment: CDR1 MNHNS and CDR2 SASEGT. The CDR3 runs 15 residues. CDR3 residues: CASRPTGGGNQPQHF. CDR3 bases: TGTGCCAGCAGGCCAACAGGGGGAGGGAATCAGCCCCAGCATTTT.

The chain recombines TRBV28 with TRBJ1-2, with 7 bases fitting TRBD1. V gave up 6 bases and J gave up 8 bases; unmatched junction bases: 6. Germline V CDR1 and CDR2: MDHEN, SYDVKM. The CDR3 runs to 12 residues. The CDR3 nucleotides read TGTGCCAGCAGATACAGGGGAAGCGGCTACACCTTC. It specifies CASRYRGSGYTF.

The sample holds many counts of this clonotype. The V and J genes are TRBV2 and TRBJ1-5, with 8 bases that match TRBD1. V shed 6 bases and J 4 bases; nucleotides not matched to a gene: 8. This CDR3 spans 15 amino acids. CDR1 and CDR2 (germline): SNHLY, FYNNEI. The CDR3 protein is CASRQDRGGNQPQHF. The CDR3 DNA follows: TGTGCCAGCAGACAAGACAGGGGAGGTAATCAGCCCCAGCATTTT.

This clonotype has a handful of counts. The V call is TRBV2, the J call TRBJ2-1; tentatively, D is TRBD2 (5 bases). Between the trimmed V and J ends, which lost 5 bases and 6 bases, there was a span of 8 bases. The germline V gene encodes CDR1 SNHLY and CDR2 FYNNEI. This CDR3 region has 12 residues. The CDR3 reads CASSKGLNEQFF. The CDR3 bases are TGTGCCAGCAGTAAAGGACTCAATGAGCAGTTCTTC.

This clonotype showed up many times. The chain couples TRBV2 to TRBJ1-1; the match to TRBD1 covers 9 bases. V lost 5 bases to trimming and J lost 3 bases; unmatched junction nucleotides: 7. This CDR3 region has 15 residues. Germline V gene data show CDR1 as SNHLY and CDR2 as FYNNEI. Here the CDR3 DNA reads TGTGCCAGCAGTATGGGGACAGGGTTTGACACTGAAGCTTTCTTT. This sequence encodes CASSMGTGFDTEAFF.

The genes are TRBV11-2 and TRBJ1-2; perhaps TRBD1 as D (6 bases). The germline CDR1 and CDR2 sequences are SGHAT and FQNNGV. The V end lost 1 base, the J end lost 8 bases, and 11 bases lay between the germline ends. The CDR3 contains 13 residues. CDR3 sequence: CASSLGGGQGYTF. CDR3 nucleotides: TGTGCCAGCAGCTTAGGGGGGGGGCAGGGCTACACCTTC. Drawing the rest from reference TRBV11-2 and TRBJ1-2, the complete variable domain is EAGVAQSPRYKIIEKRQSVAFWCNPISGHATLYWYQQILGQGPKLLIQFQNNGVVDDSQLPKDRFSAERLKGVDSTLKIQPAKLEDSAVYLCASSLGGGQGYTFGSGTRLTVV.

This clonotype has only a few counts. V is TRBV20-1 and J is TRBJ1-2; D is possibly TRBD1 (5 bases). V was shortened by 6 bases and J by 9 bases, with 20 bases between the two germline ends. The CDR3 consists of 13 residues. Germline assignment: CDR1 DFQATT and CDR2 SNEGSKA (reference sequence). CDR3 region: CSALGQGGVSYTF. DNA of the CDR3: TGCAGTGCATTGGGGCAGGGAGGTGTCAGCTACACCTTC.

This clonotype has ten or more counts. This chain connects TRBV2 to TRBJ1-2; TRBD1 might be the D (5 bases). V was shortened by 5 bases and J by 1 base, with 14 bases between the two germline ends. From germline, CDR1 is SNHLY and CDR2 FYNNEI. The CDR3 is 15 residues long. The CDR3 nucleotides are TGTGCCAGCAGTCCGTCGGGGGGAAGTAACTATGGCTACACCTTC. This sequence encodes CASSPSGGSNYGYTF.

This clonotype came up many times. The chain recombines TRBV20-1 with TRBJ1-1; D remains unclear. This CDR3 is 13 amino acids long. CDR1 is DFQATT and CDR2 is SNEGSKA in the germline V gene (reference sequence). V lost 8 bases and J lost 1, with 14 bases in between. The CDR3 here is CSSIWGGNTEAFF. DNA of the CDR3: TGCAGTTCCATCTGGGGAGGGAACACTGAAGCTTTCTTT.

CDR3 DNA sequence: TGTGCCAGCAGTCGGACCTCGGGGGATGAAAAACTGTTTTTT. Protein sequence: CASSRTSGDEKLFF. V and J are TRBV2 and TRBJ1-4; a weak D match, TRBD1 (5 bases). Germline CDR1 reads SNHLY; CDR2 reads FYNNEI. This CDR3 has 14 amino acids. V lost 5 bases to trimming and J lost 6 bases, with 13 bases between them.

This clonotype was recorded at least ten times. The chain uses TRBV18 and TRBJ2-5; maybe TRBD2 (5 bases). The germline CDR1 and CDR2 sequences are KGHSH and LQKENI. CDR3 length: 14 residues. The V gene lost 4 bases and the J gene lost 5 bases, with 14 bases spanning the gap. CDR3 DNA: TGTGCCAGCTCACATCAGTCCGGGGAGGAGACCCAGTACTTC. Protein: CASSHQSGEETQYF.

This clonotype was recorded at least ten times. The V and J genes are TRBV28 and TRBJ1-1, with D unclear. The germline CDR1 and CDR2 sequences are MDHEN and SYDVKM. V lost 6 bases, J lost 2 bases, and 16 bases lay in between. CDR3 length: 15 amino acids. The CDR3 bases are TGTGCCAGCAGACGAGGCTACGGTGGTAACACTGAAGCTTTCTTT. Protein product: CASRRGYGGNTEAFF.

The chain combines TRBV6-1 with TRBJ2-3; possibly TRBD1 or TRBD2 for D (6 bases each). Germline-derived CDR1 and CDR2 are MNHNS and SASEGT. This CDR3 comprises 14 residues. The ends were cut back, 8 bases at V and 0 bases at J, with 12 bases in the middle. CDR3 nucleotides: TGTGCCAGCGAGGGGGGTACTAGCACAGATACGCAGTATTTT. This codes for CASEGGTSTDTQYF.